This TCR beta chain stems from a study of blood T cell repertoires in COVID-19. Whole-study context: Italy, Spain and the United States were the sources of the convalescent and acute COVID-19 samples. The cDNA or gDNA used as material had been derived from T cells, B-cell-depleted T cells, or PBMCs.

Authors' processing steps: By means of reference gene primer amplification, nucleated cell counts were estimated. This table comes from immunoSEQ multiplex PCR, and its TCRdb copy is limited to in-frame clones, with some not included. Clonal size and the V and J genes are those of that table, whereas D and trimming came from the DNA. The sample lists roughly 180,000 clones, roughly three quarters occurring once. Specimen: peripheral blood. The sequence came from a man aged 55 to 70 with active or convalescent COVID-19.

Written as DNA, the CDR3 is TGCAGCGAGAGGACTAGGTATACAGATACGCAGTATTTT. Protein product: CSERTRYTDTQYF. The chain links TRBV29-1 to TRBJ2-3, with 7 bases fitting TRBD2. There are 13 residues in the CDR3. The V and J ends lost 7 bases and 3 bases, in that order; junction bases with no gene match: 7. Germline V gene data show CDR1 as SQVTM and CDR2 as ANQGSEA.